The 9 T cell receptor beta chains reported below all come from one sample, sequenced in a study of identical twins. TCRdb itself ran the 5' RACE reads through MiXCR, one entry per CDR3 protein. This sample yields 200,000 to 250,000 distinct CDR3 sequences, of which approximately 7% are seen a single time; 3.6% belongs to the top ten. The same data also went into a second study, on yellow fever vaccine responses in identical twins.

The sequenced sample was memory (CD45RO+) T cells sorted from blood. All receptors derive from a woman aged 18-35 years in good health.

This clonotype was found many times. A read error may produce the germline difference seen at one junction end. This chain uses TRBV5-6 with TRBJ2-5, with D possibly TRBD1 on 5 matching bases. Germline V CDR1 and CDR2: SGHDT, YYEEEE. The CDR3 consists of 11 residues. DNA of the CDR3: TGTGCCAGCAGCTTGGCACAGGCAAGGGACTTC. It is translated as CASSLAQARDF.

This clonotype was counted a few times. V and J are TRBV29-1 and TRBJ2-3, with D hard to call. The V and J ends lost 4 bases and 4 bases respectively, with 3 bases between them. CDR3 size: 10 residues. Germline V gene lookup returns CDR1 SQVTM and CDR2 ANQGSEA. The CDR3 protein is CSVVPDTQYF. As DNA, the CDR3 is TGCAGCGTTGTCCCAGATACGCAGTATTTT.

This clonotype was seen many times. DNA for the CDR3: TGCGCCAGCAGCTTAACTACTGCAAACAATGAGCAGTTCTTC. The encoded protein is CASSLTTANNEQFF. The V call is TRBV5-1, the J call TRBJ2-1, with D unresolved. The germline gives CDR1 SGHRS, CDR2 YFSETQ. The CDR3 runs to 14 residues. Trimming removed 2 bases at V and 5 bases at J, with 11 bases between.

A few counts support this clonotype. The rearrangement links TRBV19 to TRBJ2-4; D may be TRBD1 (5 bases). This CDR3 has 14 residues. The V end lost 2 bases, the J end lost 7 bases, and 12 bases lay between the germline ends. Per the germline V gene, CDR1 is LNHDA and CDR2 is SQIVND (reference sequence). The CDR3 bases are TGTGCCAGTAGTATACCTGGGGCGTGGAACATTCAGTACTTC. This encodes CASSIPGAWNIQYF.

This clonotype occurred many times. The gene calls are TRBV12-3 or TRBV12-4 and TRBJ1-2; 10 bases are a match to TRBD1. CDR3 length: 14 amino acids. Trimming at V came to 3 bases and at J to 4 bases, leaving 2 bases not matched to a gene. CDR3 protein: CASSLGTGAYGYTF. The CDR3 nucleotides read TGTGCCAGCAGTTTGGGGACAGGGGCCTATGGCTACACCTTC.

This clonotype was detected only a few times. CDR3 sequence (DNA): TGTGCCAGCAACACCCCTACCTACCACAATGAGCAGTTCTTC. It encodes CASNTPTYHNEQFF. V usage is TRBV2 and J usage is TRBJ2-1; D unresolved. Germline V CDR1 and CDR2: SNHLY, FYNNEI. The CDR3 is made up of 14 amino acids. V lost 7 bases and J 5 bases, leaving 15 bases between the germline ends.

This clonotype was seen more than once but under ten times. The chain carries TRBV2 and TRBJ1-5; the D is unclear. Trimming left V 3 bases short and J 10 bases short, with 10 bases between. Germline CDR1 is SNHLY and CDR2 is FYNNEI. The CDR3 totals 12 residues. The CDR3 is CASSDGISPQHF. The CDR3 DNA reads TGTGCCAGCAGTGATGGGATCAGCCCCCAGCATTTT.

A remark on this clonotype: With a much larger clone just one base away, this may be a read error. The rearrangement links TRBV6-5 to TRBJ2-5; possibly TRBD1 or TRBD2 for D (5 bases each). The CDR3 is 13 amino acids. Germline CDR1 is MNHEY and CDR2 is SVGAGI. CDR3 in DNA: TGTGCCAGCAGTTACCCAGACAGTGGGACCCACTACTTC. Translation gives CASSYPDSGTHYF.

CDR3 coding DNA: TGTGCCAGCAGCTTATCGCGGCTAGCGGGAGCCCTGGCAGATACGCAGTATTTT. It translates to CASSLSRLAGALADTQYF. This chain joins TRBV11-1 and TRBJ2-3, with TRBD2 identical over 10 bases. CDR1 is SGHAT and CDR2 is FQDESV in the germline V gene (reference sequence). Trimming at V came to 2 bases and at J to 4 bases, leaving 12 bases not matched to a gene. This CDR3 is 18 amino acids long.